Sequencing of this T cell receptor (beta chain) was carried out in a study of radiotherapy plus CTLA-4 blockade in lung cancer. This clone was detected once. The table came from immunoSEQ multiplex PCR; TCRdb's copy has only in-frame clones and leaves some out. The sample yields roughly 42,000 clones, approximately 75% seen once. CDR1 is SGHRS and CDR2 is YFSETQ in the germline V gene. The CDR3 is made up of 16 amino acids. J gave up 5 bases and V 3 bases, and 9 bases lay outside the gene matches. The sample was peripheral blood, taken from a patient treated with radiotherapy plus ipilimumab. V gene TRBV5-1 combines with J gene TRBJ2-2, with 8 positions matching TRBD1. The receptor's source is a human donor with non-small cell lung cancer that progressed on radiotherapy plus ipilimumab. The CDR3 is CASSSMTGAGTGELFF. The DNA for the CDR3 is TGCGCCAGCAGCTCGATGACAGGGGCCGGAACCGGGGAGCTGTTTTTT.